Presented here are 17 T cell receptor beta chains from one specimen sequenced in a study of blood T cell repertoires in COVID-19. Sequenced by immunoSEQ multiplex PCR; TCRdb stores in-frame clones only, minus some. The sample consists of approximately 250,000 clones, about 87% of them appearing once. Sequenced sample: PBMCs or T cells enriched from blood (not recorded which). All receptors derive from a woman aged 40 to 49 who had been exposed to COVID-19.

V usage is TRBV12-5 and J usage is TRBJ2-5; D remains ambiguous. Per germline, CDR1 LGHNT and CDR2 FRNRAP. The CDR3 length is 15 residues. Trimming left V 3 bases short and J 5 bases short, with 16 bases between. The CDR3 sequence: CASGLMQALEETQYF. The CDR3 DNA follows: TGTGCTAGTGGTTTAATGCAGGCCCTTGAGGAGACCCAGTACTTC.

The chain links TRBV7-3 to TRBJ2-3; D ambiguous. The germline V and J ends were trimmed by 1 base and 4 bases, with 9 bases remaining between them. The CDR3 extends over 14 amino acids. Germline values: CDR1 SGHTA, CDR2 FQGTGA. CDR3: CASSLSLDPDTQYF. CDR3 nucleotides: TGTGCCAGCAGCTTAAGCCTAGATCCAGATACGCAGTATTTT.

V is TRBV7-9 and J is TRBJ1-1; D might be TRBD1 (6 bases). Germline values: CDR1 SEHNR, CDR2 FQNEAQ (reference sequence). V shed 0 bases and J shed 0 bases, with 11 bases lying between them. CDR3 length: 16 amino acids. CDR3 loop: CASSLAATGLNTEAFF. CDR3 coding DNA: TGTGCCAGCAGCTTAGCGGCTACAGGGCTGAACACTGAAGCTTTCTTT.

This clone was found once. J is TRBJ1-2 and V is TRBV28, with D unresolved. V lost 5 bases to trimming and J lost 1 base, with 26 bases between them. Germline CDR1 is MDHEN and CDR2 is SYDVKM. This CDR3 region has 19 residues. CDR3 DNA: TGTGCCAGCAGTCCCAGGACTGGCAAAATCCCTTTTGATAACTATGGCTACACCTTC. It translates to CASSPRTGKIPFDNYGYTF.

J is TRBJ2-3 and V is TRBV5-4; tentatively, D is TRBD2 (5 bases). Germline CDR1 is SGHNT and CDR2 is YYREEE (reference sequence). V lost 3 bases and J lost 0, with 17 bases in between. The CDR3 is made up of 17 amino acids. This CDR3 is CASSSPGWAHSTDTQYF. In DNA form, the CDR3 reads TGTGCCAGCAGCTCCCCGGGGTGGGCGCATAGCACAGATACGCAGTATTTT.

This clone was recorded only once. The J gene is TRBJ2-5, the V gene TRBV5-6; TRBD1 aligns across 10 bases. The CDR3 runs to 15 residues. The germline V gene has CDR1 SGHDT and CDR2 YYEEEE. After removal of 2 bases from V and 6 bases from J, the junction contained 7 bases not matched to a gene. The CDR3 loop is CASSFGQGGTKTQYF. The CDR3 DNA sequence: TGTGCCAGCAGCTTCGGACAGGGGGGAACGAAGACCCAGTACTTC.

The V call is TRBV6-2 or TRBV6-3, the J call TRBJ1-1; 9 nucleotides line up with TRBD1. J lost 5 bases, V lost 5 bases, and 12 bases had no gene match. The CDR3 totals 16 residues. Germline V gives CDR1 MNHEY, CDR2 SVGEGT. The CDR3 region is CASSEPVGQGWTEAFF. The CDR3 DNA follows: TGTGCCAGCAGTGAGCCCGTAGGACAGGGGTGGACTGAAGCTTTCTTT.

In this sample, this clone turned up a few times. The chain combines TRBV7-6 with TRBJ1-2; 7 nucleotides line up with TRBD1. This CDR3 has 16 amino acids. Trimming removed 4 bases from V and 6 bases from J; junction bases left unmatched: 14. Per the germline V gene, CDR1 is SGHVS and CDR2 is FNYEAQ. The CDR3: CASSSTDRDFGNGYTF. DNA for the CDR3: TGTGCCAGCAGCTCAACTGACAGGGACTTCGGCAATGGCTACACCTTC.

This clone was recorded once. The CDR3: CASSLAGGAFYEQYF. CDR3 coding DNA: TGCGCCAGCAGCTTGGCAGGGGGCGCTTTCTACGAGCAGTACTTC. V and J are TRBV5-1 and TRBJ2-7; 8 bases are a match to TRBD1. Germline loops: CDR1 SGHRS, CDR2 YFSETQ. V gave up 0 bases and J gave up 3 bases; unmatched junction bases: 5. The CDR3 runs 15 residues.

This sequence joins TRBV5-1 and TRBJ1-1; unclear D gene. The CDR3 length is 14 residues. V lost 1 base and J lost 0, with 7 bases in between. Per the germline V gene, CDR1 is SGHRS and CDR2 is YFSETQ. The CDR3 is CASSLQVMNTEAFF. Written as DNA, the CDR3 is TGCGCCAGCAGCTTGCAGGTGATGAACACTGAAGCTTTCTTT.

The CDR3 DNA reads as TGCGCCAGCAGCCAGACGGCTAGCGACAGCTCCTACGAGCAGTACGTC. Encoded protein: CASSQTASDSSYEQYV. This sequence joins TRBV4-1 and TRBJ2-7; D perhaps matches TRBD2 (6 bases). The V end was cut by 3 bases, the J end by 0 bases, with 15 bases between. This CDR3 is built from 16 residues. CDR1 is MGHRA, CDR2 YSYEKL, per germline.

CDR3 sequence (DNA): TGTGCCAGCAGTTCTGACAGCGTCTCTGGAAACACCATATATTTT. Translation gives CASSSDSVSGNTIYF. This chain connects TRBV6-2 or TRBV6-3 to TRBJ1-3, with D possibly matching TRBD1 (5 bases). V shed 4 bases and J shed 0 bases, with 10 bases lying between them. The CDR3 runs to 15 residues. The germline V gene encodes CDR1 MNHEY and CDR2 SVGEGT.

This clone is a singleton in its sample. V gene TRBV5-5 combines with J gene TRBJ1-2; 7 bases agree with TRBD1. The CDR3 is 15 residues long. After removal of 3 bases from V and 4 bases from J, the junction contained 9 bases not matched to a gene. Germline V gives CDR1 SGHKS, CDR2 YYEKEE (reference sequence). Here the CDR3 DNA reads TGTGCCAGCAGCTCCGGACAGGTTTGGGTCTATGGCTACACCTTC. It is translated as CASSSGQVWVYGYTF.

The gene calls are TRBV27 and TRBJ1-6, with 7 positions matching TRBD1. This CDR3 contains 15 residues. Germline assignment: CDR1 MNHEY and CDR2 SMNVEV (reference sequence). With V trimmed by 6 bases and J by 3 bases, 5 bases remained unmatched. The CDR3 DNA sequence: TGTGCCAGCAGGTCAGGGGGAAACTATAATTCACCCCTCCACTTT. Translation gives CASRSGGNYNSPLHF.

In its sample, this clone was seen a few times. The chain uses TRBV7-9 and TRBJ2-7, with a tentative D call TRBD1 (5 bases). Germline V gene data show CDR1 as SEHNR and CDR2 as FQNEAQ (reference sequence). V lost 5 bases and J lost 3, with 20 bases in between. CDR3 length: 16 residues. CDR3 coding DNA: TGTGCCAGCAGCACCACCGCTCCAGGGATCCTCTACGAGCAGTACTTC. Translation: CASSTTAPGILYEQYF.

The rearrangement uses TRBV7-9 and TRBJ1-2; 10 nucleotides match TRBD1. The J segment lost 5 bases and the V segment lost 8 bases, leaving 5 bases of the junction unmatched. The CDR3 consists of 13 residues. Germline V CDR1 and CDR2: SEHNR, FQNEAQ (reference sequence). CDR3 sequence reads: CASGQGGSYGYTF. The CDR3 coding sequence is TGTGCCAGCGGACAGGGGGGAAGTTATGGCTACACCTTC.

V is TRBV2 and J is TRBJ1-2, with D maybe TRBD1 (5 bases). Germline V lookup: CDR1 SNHLY, CDR2 FYNNEI. The CDR3 runs 13 residues. The ends were cut back, 4 bases at V and 4 bases at J, with 10 bases in the middle. CDR3 DNA: TGTGCCAGCAGTGGGCGACAGATCTATGGCTACACCTTC. Residues: CASSGRQIYGYTF.